The rows below give T cell receptor beta chains drawn from one sample of a study of Ad26.COV2.S vaccination and SARS-CoV-2 variants. The data were produced by immunoSEQ multiplex PCR, yet TCRdb's version contains in-frame clones alone and is incomplete. The data hold approximately 350,000 clones, with roughly 91% observed a single time. The sample in question was peripheral blood, obtained in a trial of Ad26.COV2.S vaccine versus placebo. The source of these receptors is a person between 18 and 59 years old who received the Ad26.COV2.S COVID-19 vaccine or a placebo. Both conserved end residues are part of each CDR3. D genes are given only for firm matches. Size is omitted from some rows. Given values are once, few, many or a class for expanded clones.

size	V	D	J	CDR3	DNA
-	TRBV11-2	-	TRBJ1-2	CASPDSNYGYTF	TGTGCCAGCCCCGACAGTAACTATGGCTACACCTTC
-	TRBV4-2	TRBD1	TRBJ1-2	CASSQAQGAGYGYTF	TGTGCCAGCAGCCAGGCACAGGGGGCTGGTTATGGCTACACCTTC
-	TRBV9	-	TRBJ1-6	CASSPGDSGPLHF	TGTGCCAGCAGCCCCGGGGACTCAGGGCCCCTCCACTTT
-	TRBV19	TRBD1	TRBJ1-1	CASRTGGTEAFF	TGTGCCAGCCGAACAGGGGGCACTGAAGCTTTCTTT
-	TRBV9	-	TRBJ1-1	CASSVALGTEAFF	TGTGCCAGCAGCGTAGCTTTGGGTACTGAAGCTTTCTTT
-	TRBV4-1	-	TRBJ2-3	CASSPREFGGTDTQYF	TGCGCCAGCAGCCCCCGTGAGTTCGGAGGGACAGATACGCAGTATTTT
-	TRBV7-3	-	TRBJ2-7	CASSPNGYEQYF	TGTGCCAGCAGCCCGAACGGCTACGAGCAGTACTTC
-	TRBV27	TRBD1	TRBJ1-2	CASSTGQGLGGYTF	TGTGCCAGCAGTACGGGACAGGGGCTCGGCGGCTACACCTTC
-	TRBV2	-	TRBJ1-1	CASSEKRGGNTEAFF	TGTGCCAGCAGTGAAAAACGTGGGGGGAACACTGAAGCTTTCTTT
once	TRBV3-1/TRBV3-2	TRBD1	TRBJ1-6	CASSQVTTGGNSPLHF	TGTGCCAGCAGCCAAGTGACCACAGGGGGTAATTCACCCCTCCACTTT
-	TRBV27	-	TRBJ1-1	CASSPGPFEAFF	TGTGCCAGCAGTCCCGGGCCGTTTGAAGCTTTCTTT
-	TRBV6-2/TRBV6-3	TRBD1	TRBJ1-6	CASSYWTGINSPLHF	TGTGCCAGCAGTTACTGGACAGGGATTAATTCACCCCTCCACTTT
-	TRBV3-1/TRBV3-2	TRBD1	TRBJ1-3	CASSPSAGGSGNTIYF	TGTGCCAGCAGCCCTTCGGCAGGGGGCTCTGGAAACACCATATATTTT
-	TRBV6-5	-	TRBJ1-4	CASSYRGSREYEKLFF	TGTGCCAGCAGTTACAGGGGCAGCAGGGAATATGAAAAACTGTTTTTT
-	TRBV30	-	TRBJ2-1	CAWSVGGSYNEQFF	TGTGCCTGGAGTGTAGGGGGCTCCTACAATGAGCAGTTCTTC
-	TRBV11-2	TRBD1	TRBJ2-3	CASSTRPGQGPHTQYF	TGTGCCAGCAGCACGCGGCCGGGACAGGGACCACATACGCAGTATTTT
-	TRBV6-5	-	TRBJ1-4	CASRGGEKLFF	TGTGCCAGCAGGGGAGGGGAAAAACTGTTTTTT
-	TRBV13	-	TRBJ2-3	CASSLGTQPSTDTQYF	TGTGCCAGCAGCTTGGGGACACAGCCTAGCACAGATACGCAGTATTTT
-	TRBV20-1	-	TRBJ2-4	CSASREYIQYF	TGCAGTGCTAGCAGGGAGTACATTCAGTACTTC
few	TRBV7-2	-	TRBJ1-2	CASSLGRAEGYTF	TGTGCCAGCAGCTTAGGAAGAGCAGAAGGCTACACCTTC
-	TRBV5-8	-	TRBJ1-3	CASSLRHSGNTIYF	TGTGCCAGCAGCTTAAGGCACTCTGGAAACACCATATATTTT
once	TRBV29-1	-	TRBJ1-1	CSVGQIMNTEAFF	TGCAGCGTTGGACAGATCATGAACACTGAAGCTTTCTTT
-	TRBV19	TRBD2	TRBJ2-3	CASSIPPSGGADTQYF	TGTGCCAGTAGTATTCCCCCTAGCGGGGGGGCAGATACGCAGTATTTT